This paragraph covers one T cell receptor (beta chain) sequence. The target of this receptor is not known. No quality values exist for individual bases; no much larger clone is one base distant. The source of the sample is a study of blood T cells in healthy people across ages (dated by TCRdb to between 2014 and 2017). In terms of the full investigation: In model experiments, template switching captured about one uniquely barcoded TCR beta cDNA molecule for every two T cells. The study analyzed two additional independent replicas of 1 million unique cDNA reads from the same blood draw for two donors, one aged 18 to 30 and one aged 80 or older. Using deep sequencing normalized with unique cDNA molecular identifiers, the study measured how TCR beta repertoire diversity changes with age. The donors were split into four age groups: young (average roughly 15 years), middle-aged (roughly 40), aged (62) and long-lived (approximately 80).

Donors were around 37 systemically healthy Caucasian individuals from Russia aged roughly 6 to 100 years. Each donor gave about 10 milliliters of peripheral blood, drawn into EDTA-treated Vacutainer tubes. Ficoll-Paque density-gradient centrifugation was used to isolate PBMCs, with at least 6.5 million obtained per sample. Trizol reagent was used to extract total RNA from the PBMCs, yielding at least 5 micrograms per sample. The percentages of naive CD45RAhigh/CD27high T cells were determined by flow cytometry on a PBMC aliquot from every donor. The library was obtained by 5' RACE. TCRdb names Illumina HiSeq 2500 as the instrument used. A second PCR of roughly 6 to 11 cycles was run with a J-beta primer mix and a sample-barcoded 5' primer. Each TCR beta cDNA molecule received a unique molecular identifier from a template-switch 5' adaptor carrying 12 random nucleotides. Each sample yielded at least 2.5 million CDR3-containing paired-end reads. First-strand cDNA was synthesized from all RNA with the Mint cDNA synthesis kit, primed by a TRBC-specific oligonucleotide. All cDNA was treated with uracil-DNA glycosylase and then went through a first 18-cycle PCR with the universal primers M1SS and BC2_uni_R. The study's own analysis went as follows. For normalization, 1 million high-quality reads, each with a distinct molecular identifier, were randomly selected from each sample. Instead of being binned into consensus sequences, reads that shared molecular identifiers were thrown out. MiTCR, run with a Q25 quality threshold and the strictest error-elimination algorithm, handled CDR3 identification, clonotype clustering and error correction. A nonparametric unseen species model with Euler transformation was used to estimate lower-bound total TCR beta diversity. The public reads were reanalyzed by TCRdb: fastp trimming at Q25, MiXCR alignment, in-frame beta chains only. Identical CDR3 proteins give one entry, which carries the most common genes and DNA. TCRdb, rather than the study authors, made the V and J calls. For this sample there are 800,000 to 1,300,000 distinct CDR3 sequences; approximately 25% appear just once. The ten largest clones add up to less than 0.75% of the sample.

For CDR1 and CDR2, the germline V gene lists SQVTM and ANQGSEA. Spanning cysteine to phenylalanine, the CDR3 consists of 16 amino acids. CDR3 DNA is the only sequence kept; it has 48 bases, read in frame from the first base. Results the study describes overall, beyond this receptor: Since profiling was done on bulk unsorted PBMCs, naive and antigen-experienced compartments could not be conclusively compared. Donor CMV infection status was unknown, potentially confounding age-related changes in expanded clonotypes. The percentage of naive T cells measured by flow cytometry correlated strongly with observed TCR beta diversity. Observed TCR beta diversity per million T cells fell roughly linearly with age, and a significant reduction was already apparent by age approximately 41. Compared with the aged group, the long-lived group had more naive CD4+ T cells, fewer expanded clones and increased TCR diversity, a pattern suggesting age selection. Total diversity estimates from one million sequenced T cells were considered lower bounds and underestimates.

This same sample was also taken into another study, of T cells of mothers and their children. Taken from the second paper: Nine systemically healthy Caucasian individuals served as donors, namely three mothers together with their six children. cDNA synthesis consumed the entire amount of extracted RNA, loaded at around 1.5 ug RNA in each 15 ul reaction. Sample barcodes and 2-4 random nucleotides were added via the M1S primer in the second PCR. Over 8 million TCR beta CDR3 reads were obtained for each mother, and 2.5 million to 3 million reads were obtained for each child. Thymic selection shapes the output of TCR recombination in a similar way in related and unrelated pairs, and inherited differences have a minor effect. Related mother-child pairs always showed normalized repertoire overlap that was slightly higher than in unrelated mother-child pairs, though the difference was never significant. No persistent microchimeric T cell clones were found, with a detection sensitivity of approximately 95 clones per million clonotypes. To look for features that set related mother-child pairs apart from unrelated individuals, the researchers ran deep NGS to compare the TCR beta repertoires of mothers and children. The mean age was roughly 40 +/- 4 years for the mothers and approximately 11 +/- 4 years for the children. Libraries were sequenced on Illumina HiSeq 2000 with 100+100 nt paired-end reads after adapter ligation with NEBNext reagents. Mother and child libraries were prepared a month apart and sequenced in separate runs to prevent cross-contamination. For each donor, somewhere between about 450,000 and 2,000,000 distinct TCR beta clonotypes were identified. Naive TCR beta clonotypes were estimated from low-frequency clonotypes matched to each donor's FACS-determined naive share, without sorting.

The chain is assembled from TRBV29-1 and TRBJ2-5, and 7 junction bases match TRBD2. The DNA end lines up better with TRBJ2-1; the J call may be wrong. What was sequenced was blood. This receptor was identified in a girl aged 2 to 10 in good health. The DNA sequence reads TGCAGCGTTGAAGTCCCGGACGAACTAGCGAGGGATGAGCAGTTCTTC. This gives the protein CSVEVPDELARDEQFF.